Below are 25 T cell receptor beta chains sequenced from a single sample in a study of vaccination effects on CD4 cells after COVID-19. The ViraFEST assay expanded antigen-specific CD4+ T cells with viral peptide pools before sequencing. With about ten days of culture completed, CD4+ T cells were isolated. Vaccinated participants had no history of SARS-CoV-2 infection and tested negative for nucleocapsid antibodies. No antigen has been identified for these receptors. Only in-frame clones appear in the TCRdb table, and some are missing; sequencing was by immunoSEQ multiplex PCR. The table lists under 45,000 clones, 55% to 75% of them singletons, with about 28% in the top ten. The sample was CD4+ T cells from PBMCs cultured with HCoV-OC43 spike peptides, taken before COVID-19 vaccination. Regarding subset: HCoV-OC43 spike overlapping peptide pool stimulation. The source is a human donor who received a COVID-19 vaccine.

This clone was seen a handful of times. The genes are TRBV28 and TRBJ1-5; the D gene is possibly TRBD1 (5 bases). The ends were cut back, 3 bases at V and 11 bases at J, with 14 bases in the middle. Germline CDR1 MDHEN, CDR2 SYDVKM. This CDR3 is 13 amino acids long. CDR3 coding DNA: TGTGCCAGCAGTTTGGGCAGGGTGGAGACCCAGCATTTT. Encoded protein: CASSLGRVETQHF.

The chain recombines TRBV18 with TRBJ2-7, with D possibly called TRBD1 or TRBD2 (6 bases each). Per the germline V gene, CDR1 is KGHSH and CDR2 is LQKENI. Trimming cost V 5 bases and J 0 bases, with 14 bases left between them. CDR3 size: 15 residues. CDR3 DNA sequence: TGTGCCAGCTCAGTACAAGGGGGACTCTCCTACGAGCAGTACTTC. It translates to CASSVQGGLSYEQYF.

J is TRBJ2-5 and V is TRBV15; a possible D gene is TRBD1 (6 bases). The CDR3 consists of 15 residues. Germline V gene lookup returns CDR1 LNHNV and CDR2 YYDKDF (reference sequence). Between the trimmed V and J ends, which lost 0 bases and 1 base, there was a span of 9 bases. CDR3 protein: CATSRDNRAQETQYF. The CDR3 DNA sequence: TGTGCCACCAGCAGAGATAACAGGGCCCAAGAGACCCAGTACTTC.

The sample holds a few counts of this clone. The rearrangement joins TRBV7-2 to TRBJ1-2, with no clear D. This CDR3 comprises 13 residues. Per the germline V gene, CDR1 is SGHTA and CDR2 is FQGNSA. V shed 5 bases and J shed 4 bases, with 11 bases lying between them. This chain's CDR3 is CASSPISSYGYTF. Here the CDR3 DNA reads TGTGCCAGCAGCCCGATTTCCTCCTATGGCTACACCTTC.

The chain employs TRBV28 and TRBJ2-7; D is perhaps TRBD2 (5 bases). The ends were cut back, 0 bases at V and 0 bases at J, with 12 bases in the middle. CDR3 length: 16 amino acids. CDR1 MDHEN and CDR2 SYDVKM come from the germline V gene. Here the CDR3 DNA reads TGTGCCAGCAGTTTATGGGGAAGACGGGACTCCTACGAGCAGTACTTC. Translating it yields CASSLWGRRDSYEQYF.

This clone was picked up many times. V is TRBV18 and J is TRBJ2-7, with 7 bases identical to TRBD2. Germline CDR1 is KGHSH and CDR2 is LQKENI. The CDR3 is 14 amino acids. The J segment lost 2 bases and the V segment lost 5 bases, leaving 6 bases of the junction unmatched. CDR3 in amino acids: CASSAGLLPYEQYF. As DNA, the CDR3 is TGTGCCAGCTCAGCGGGACTACTTCCCTACGAGCAGTACTTC. The full variable domain, completed using reference TRBV18 and TRBJ2-7, is NAGVMQNPRHLVRRRGQEARLRCSPMKGHSHVYWYRQLPEEGLKFMVYLQKENIIDESGMPKERFSAEFPKEGPSILRIQQVVRGDSAAYFCASSAGLLPYEQYFGPGTRLTVT.

This clone was detected only a few times. This chain connects TRBV28 to TRBJ2-7, with 10 bases that match TRBD1. CDR3 size: 15 residues. Looked up from germline, CDR1 is MDHEN and CDR2 is SYDVKM. Unmatched junction bases numbered 2, after V lost 1 base and J lost 2 bases. The CDR3 bases are TGTGCCAGCAGTTTATCTGGGACAGGGGCCTACGAGCAGTACTTC. Protein product: CASSLSGTGAYEQYF.

The chain recombines TRBV15 with TRBJ1-1; D ambiguous. CDR3 length: 13 residues. Per the germline V gene, CDR1 is LNHNV and CDR2 is YYDKDF (reference sequence). The germline V and J ends were trimmed by 0 bases and 2 bases, with 4 bases remaining between them. The CDR3 here is CATSRDVNTEAFF. The DNA of the CDR3 is TGTGCCACCAGCAGAGATGTTAACACTGAAGCTTTCTTT.

The gene calls are TRBV5-4 and TRBJ2-5; no clear D gene. This CDR3 comprises 14 residues. The germline V gene encodes CDR1 SGHNT and CDR2 YYREEE (reference sequence). Between the trimmed V and J ends, which lost 0 bases and 5 bases, there was a span of 11 bases. CDR3 region: CASSLANRAETQYF. CDR3 DNA: TGTGCCAGCAGCTTGGCCAACCGGGCTGAGACCCAGTACTTC.

The chain carries TRBV5-1 and TRBJ2-7, with a weak D call TRBD1 (6 bases). Germline CDR1 is SGHRS and CDR2 is YFSETQ. The CDR3 length is 15 residues. Trimming pared 2 bases from V and 2 bases from J, leaving 14 bases between. CDR3 region: CASSLSQGSTYEQYF. The CDR3 nucleotides read TGCGCCAGCAGCTTATCACAGGGCTCCACCTACGAGCAGTACTTC.

The V gene is TRBV9, the J gene TRBJ2-7; 9 bases are shared with TRBD1. CDR1 is SGDLS, CDR2 YYNGEE, per germline. The CDR3 has 15 residues. V gave up 4 bases and J gave up 3 bases; unmatched junction bases: 8. The CDR3 loop reads CASSPRGTGFYEQYF. The CDR3 DNA follows: TGTGCCAGCAGCCCCCGAGGGACAGGGTTCTACGAGCAGTACTTC. The variable domain in full, completed from reference TRBV9 and TRBJ2-7, reads DSGVTQTPKHLITATGQRVTLRCSPRSGDLSVYWYQQSLDQGLQFLIQYYNGEERAKGNILERFSAQQFPDLHSELNLSSLELGDSALYFCASSPRGTGFYEQYFGPGTRLTVT.

This clone has only one observation. This chain joins TRBV5-8 and TRBJ1-2; maybe TRBD1 (6 bases). The V end lost 4 bases, the J end lost 4 bases, and 11 bases lay between the germline ends. Germline V gene lookup returns CDR1 SGHTS and CDR2 YDEGEE. This CDR3 has 13 residues. The CDR3 sequence: CASSTQTGYGYTF. Here the CDR3 DNA reads TGTGCCAGCAGCACGCAGACAGGCTATGGCTACACCTTC.

The chain joins TRBV27 to TRBJ1-6, with a weak D call TRBD1 (6 bases). The CDR3 contains 15 residues. V lost 9 bases and J lost 7, with 19 bases in between. CDR1 and CDR2 (germline): MNHEY, SMNVEV (reference sequence). CDR3 region: CASLGQGRSNSPLHF. The CDR3 bases are TGTGCCAGTTTGGGGCAGGGGCGGTCAAATTCACCCCTCCACTTT.

The V and J genes are TRBV6-5 and TRBJ2-3; tentatively, D is TRBD2 (6 bases). The ends were cut back, 0 bases at V and 9 bases at J, with 10 bases in the middle. The CDR3 covers 13 residues. CDR1 and CDR2 (germline): MNHEY, SVGAGI. The CDR3 protein is CASSYSEGITQYF. The CDR3 coding sequence is TGTGCCAGCAGTTACTCGGAGGGGATAACGCAGTATTTT.

V is TRBV30 and J is TRBJ2-5, with a possible D match to TRBD1 (7 bases). Trimming pared 0 bases from V and 5 bases from J, leaving 16 bases between. The CDR3 covers 15 residues. The germline V gene has CDR1 GTSNPN and CDR2 SVGIG (reference sequence). CDR3 protein: CAWSVNRGGFETQYF. For the CDR3, the DNA is TGTGCCTGGAGTGTCAACAGGGGAGGTTTTGAGACCCAGTACTTC. Variable domain in full (rest from reference TRBV30 and TRBJ2-5): SQTIHQWPATLVQPVGSPLSLECTVEGTSNPNLYWYRQAAGRGLQLLFYSVGIGQISSEVPQNLSASRPQDRQFILSSKKLLLSDSGFYLCAWSVNRGGFETQYFGPGTRLLVL.

The chain has TRBV27 and TRBJ1-1; D gene unclear. Trimming removed 6 bases from V and 4 bases from J, with 18 bases in between. The germline V gene encodes CDR1 MNHEY and CDR2 SMNVEV (reference sequence). The CDR3 consists of 15 residues. The CDR3 bases are TGTGCCAGCAGACCACAGAGAGCCCAGGTCACTGAAGCTTTCTTT. It translates to CASRPQRAQVTEAFF.

The chain combines TRBV6-1 with TRBJ1-2; 8 bases are shared with TRBD1. The CDR3 runs 16 residues. Germline lookup yields CDR1 MNHNS and CDR2 SASEGT. The ends lost 1 base at V and 4 bases at J; junction bases unmatched: 8. The DNA for the CDR3 is TGTGCCAGCAGTGAAGTGGAGGACAGGGCGGGCTATGGCTACACCTTC. This codes for CASSEVEDRAGYGYTF.

This clone has just one count. The chain has TRBV6-5 and TRBJ1-5; D call uncertain. Trimming shortened V by 0 bases and J by 6 bases, and 9 bases separated the two germline ends. Germline V gene sequence: CDR1 MNHEY, CDR2 SVGAGI. The CDR3 contains 14 residues. CDR3 sequence: CASSYSPKGQPQHF. CDR3 in DNA: TGTGCCAGCAGTTACTCCCCAAAGGGTCAGCCCCAGCATTTT.

This clone was seen more than once but under ten times. The rearrangement links TRBV12-5 to TRBJ2-1; the D is unclear. V lost 5 bases to trimming and J lost 0 bases, with 14 bases between them. The CDR3 totals 16 residues. Looked up from germline, CDR1 is LGHNT and CDR2 is FRNRAP. This chain's CDR3 is CASGPGLSSSYNEQFF. Here the CDR3 DNA reads TGTGCTAGTGGTCCCGGGTTAAGTAGCTCCTACAATGAGCAGTTCTTC.

This chain links TRBV27 with TRBJ2-7, with TRBD1 identical over 8 bases. V dropped 0 bases and J dropped 2; count of bases not matched to a gene: 3. Germline V gene sequence: CDR1 MNHEY, CDR2 SMNVEV (reference sequence). The CDR3 extends over 15 amino acids. In DNA form, the CDR3 reads TGTGCCAGCAGTTTATCGGGCAGGGGGCCCTACGAGCAGTACTTC. Protein product: CASSLSGRGPYEQYF.

The chain joins TRBV24-1 to TRBJ2-5, with 7 bases that match TRBD2. In germline, CDR1 is KGHDR, CDR2 SFDVKD. V lost 5 bases to trimming and J lost 4 bases; unmatched junction nucleotides: 6. CDR3 length: 14 residues. The CDR3 DNA reads TGTGCCACCAGTGTCCGGGGAGGGCGAGAGACCCAGTACTTC. Its translation: CATSVRGGRETQYF.

This clone was found a few times. The DNA of the CDR3 is TGTGCCACCAGCAGAAAAGGGTCACCCCTCCACTTT. Translated, it gives CATSRKGSPLHF. This chain links TRBV15 with TRBJ1-6; the D is unclear. Germline-derived CDR1 and CDR2 are LNHNV and YYDKDF (reference sequence). The ends were cut back, 2 bases at V and 10 bases at J, with 6 bases in the middle. The CDR3 is made up of 12 amino acids.

The chain carries TRBV4-2 and TRBJ2-6; 9 nucleotides match TRBD1. J was trimmed by 1 base and V by 2 bases; bases with no gene match: 12. Per the germline V gene, CDR1 is LGHNA and CDR2 is YNFKEQ. CDR3 length equals 20 residues. The CDR3: CASSQKRGGTGISGANVLTF. The DNA for the CDR3 is TGTGCCAGCAGCCAAAAAAGGGGAGGGACAGGGATTTCTGGGGCCAACGTCCTGACTTTC.

This clone was found a few times. J is TRBJ2-7 and V is TRBV5-4; the match to TRBD2 covers 10 bases. CDR1 is SGHNT and CDR2 is YYREEE in the germline V gene (reference sequence). This CDR3 is built from 15 residues. Losses at the gene ends were 0 bases for V and 6 bases for J; bases not matched to a gene: 6. DNA for the CDR3: TGTGCCAGCAGCTTGGCCCTAGCGGGAGTCGGCGAGCAGTACTTC. It is translated as CASSLALAGVGEQYF.

This clone was found once. The chain combines TRBV5-1 with TRBJ2-7; 8 bases are a match to TRBD2. J gave up 7 bases and V 5 bases, and 5 bases lay outside the gene matches. This CDR3 region has 12 residues. In germline, CDR1 is SGHRS, CDR2 YFSETQ. The CDR3 sequence is CASRSRGGEQYF. In DNA form, the CDR3 reads TGCGCCAGCAGGTCACGGGGGGGAGAGCAGTACTTC.